The subject of this entry is one T cell receptor beta chain. PCR involved 60 Vbeta and 13 Jbeta primers. Here immunoSEQ multiplex PCR was the method, and the copy in TCRdb shows in-frame clones only, minus some. The data contain under 100,000 clones, about 78% of them singletons. This record belongs to a study of cytomegalovirus exposure and HLA in healthy donors. Germline V gene lookup returns CDR1 GTSNPN and CDR2 SVGIG (reference sequence). With 1 base clipped from V and 5 bases from J, the junction kept 9 bases outside the gene matches. The CDR3 runs to 15 residues. The sequence came from a man in his fifties or sixties in good health and CMV-seronegative. Material: PBMCs. The chain is built from TRBV30 and TRBJ1-1; 8 bases line up with TRBD1. The DNA for the CDR3 is TGTGCCTGGAGTGACGCCGGACAGGGTAGGACTGAAGCTTTCTTT. Its protein product is CAWSDAGQGRTEAFF.